This entry lists 3 T cell receptor beta chains sequenced from one sample in a study of identifying expanded T cells in peripheral blood. Produced via immunoSEQ multiplex PCR; TCRdb's table is partial and in-frame only. This table holds over 100,000 clones, roughly nine tenths found once. The specimen was blood. Receptors originate from a person aged 18-69 years in good health.

The chain is built from TRBV2 and TRBJ1-4, with a weak D call TRBD1 (5 bases). The CDR3 is 15 residues long. Trimming shortened V by 6 bases and J by 2 bases, and 13 bases separated the two germline ends. The germline gives CDR1 SNHLY, CDR2 FYNNEI. This CDR3 is CASSEGHSTNEKLFF. The DNA of the CDR3 is TGTGCCAGCAGCGAGGGGCACAGTACTAATGAAAAACTGTTTTTT.

This sequence joins TRBV5-1 and TRBJ1-1; no firm D call. Per the germline V gene, CDR1 is SGHRS and CDR2 is YFSETQ. V lost 0 bases and J 0 bases, leaving 9 bases between the germline ends. CDR3 size: 15 residues. The CDR3 DNA is TGCGCCAGCAGCTTGGGGGTCAACGTGAACACTGAAGCTTTCTTT. Its protein is CASSLGVNVNTEAFF.

This chain joins TRBV4-3 and TRBJ2-3; the match to TRBD2 covers 8 bases. This CDR3 is built from 16 residues. The germline V gene encodes CDR1 LGHNA and CDR2 YSLEER. J lost 4 bases, V lost 4 bases, and 10 bases had no gene match. The CDR3 nucleotides are TGCGCCAGCAGCCCCGGGGTCGGGGGGGCCGCAGATACGCAGTATTTT. The encoded protein is CASSPGVGGAADTQYF.